A selection of T cell receptor beta chains follows, all from one sample in a study of identical twins. TCRdb re-analysed the 5' RACE reads in MiXCR, keeping a single row per CDR3 protein. The table has approximately 890,000 distinct CDR3 sequences, 9% to 15% seen once. These same records also appear under a second study, on yellow fever vaccine responses in identical twins.

The sample comprised PBMCs. The receptors stem from a woman aged 18-35 years in good health. Each CDR3 is given with its conserved first and last residue. The order of the fields is D gene, J gene, clone size, V gene, CDR3 protein, CDR3 DNA. The D gene is left open where the match is weak. Some rows have no size entry. The others give once, few or many, or a class for an expanded clone.

NA | TRBJ1-1 | NA | TRBV7-6 | CASSLTTSELTEAFF | TGTGCCAGCAGCTTAACCACCTCGGAACTCACTGAAGCTTTCTTT
NA | TRBJ1-4 | many | TRBV5-1 | CASSPLHYTGMSEKLFF | TGCGCCAGCAGCCCTCTTCACTATACAGGGATGAGTGAAAAACTGTTTTTT
NA | TRBJ1-6 | NA | TRBV20-1 | CSARDRGRVDSPLHF | TGCAGTGCTAGAGATAGGGGCAGGGTTGATTCACCCCTCCACTTT
TRBD2 | TRBJ2-3 | few | TRBV12-3/TRBV12-4 | CASRPQLAGGTDTQYF | TGTGCCAGCAGGCCCCAACTAGCGGGCGGGACAGATACGCAGTATTTT
NA | TRBJ2-3 | NA | TRBV20-1 | CSALKPPGVTDTQYF | TGCAGTGCCCTCAAACCTCCGGGGGTCACAGATACGCAGTATTTT
NA | TRBJ2-1 | few | TRBV3-1 | CASSPKRNEQFF | TGTGCCAGCAGCCCAAAGAGGAATGAGCAGTTCTTC
NA | TRBJ2-7 | few | TRBV20-1 | CSARDLKGNSYEQYF | TGCAGTGCTAGAGATCTAAAGGGAAACTCCTACGAGCAGTACTTC
TRBD2 | TRBJ2-4 | many | TRBV29-1 | CSGLAGGVNIQYF | TGCAGCGGTCTAGCGGGAGGGGTGAACATTCAGTACTTC
TRBD1 | TRBJ1-5 | NA | TRBV6-5 | CASSYSTTGKQPQHF | TGTGCCAGCAGTTACTCCACGACAGGGAAGCAGCCCCAGCATTTT
NA | TRBJ2-7 | NA | TRBV7-3 | CASSLKGGSGYEQYF | TGTGCCAGCAGCTTAAAAGGGGGTAGCGGCTACGAGCAGTACTTC
NA | TRBJ1-1 | few | TRBV9 | CASSATEKGVETEAFF | TGTGCCAGCAGCGCCACGGAAAAGGGGGTGGAAACTGAAGCTTTCTTT
NA | TRBJ1-1 | few | TRBV28 | CASSFTVNRVEAFF | TGTGCCAGCAGTTTTACAGTGAATCGCGTTGAAGCTTTCTTT
NA | TRBJ1-2 | NA | TRBV12-3/TRBV12-4 | CASSLGGHLGYTF | TGTGCCAGCAGTTTAGGGGGCCACCTTGGCTACACCTTC
TRBD2 | TRBJ2-7 | few | TRBV27 | CASAQRPSGRDEQYF | TGTGCCAGCGCCCAACGGCCCAGCGGGAGGGACGAGCAGTACTTC
TRBD2 | TRBJ2-3 | NA | TRBV4-1 | CASSQVPSGRGTDTQYF | TGCGCCAGCAGCCAAGTACCCAGCGGGAGGGGCACAGATACGCAGTATTTT
NA | TRBJ2-7 | NA | TRBV2 | CASSEQGHRNEQYF | TGTGCCAGCAGTGAACAGGGGCATAGGAACGAGCAGTACTTC
NA | TRBJ2-7 | many | TRBV6-1 | CASTEGGPSYEQYF | TGTGCCAGCACGGAGGGTGGTCCCTCGTACGAGCAGTACTTC
TRBD2 | TRBJ2-3 | NA | TRBV10-2 | CASRVLAGEGSTDTQYF | TGCGCCAGCAGGGTGTTAGCGGGGGAGGGGAGCACAGATACGCAGTATTTT
NA | TRBJ2-2 | NA | TRBV6-1 | CASSPREGTGELFF | TGTGCCAGCAGTCCCCGGGAAGGCACCGGGGAGCTGTTTTTT
NA | TRBJ2-7 | few | TRBV20-1 | CSAQQGLEQYF | TGCAGTGCTCAACAGGGCCTCGAGCAGTACTTC
NA | TRBJ1-5 | few | TRBV18 | CASSSGQFNQPQHF | TGTGCCAGCTCCTCCGGGCAGTTCAATCAGCCCCAGCATTTT
NA | TRBJ2-1 | NA | TRBV15 | CATSREVLGRNEQFF | TGTGCCACCAGCAGAGAAGTCTTGGGGCGAAATGAGCAGTTCTTC
NA | TRBJ1-2 | NA | TRBV20-1 | CSARDSQGYTF | TGCAGTGCTAGAGATTCGCAGGGCTACACCTTC
TRBD2 | TRBJ2-4 | few | TRBV2 | CASSEGAGGAKNIQYF | TGTGCCAGCAGTGAAGGAGCGGGAGGTGCCAAAAACATTCAGTACTTC
NA | TRBJ2-3 | few | TRBV7-9 | CASRHRAGDTQYF | TGTGCCAGCCGGCACAGGGCGGGGGATACGCAGTATTTT
TRBD2 | TRBJ2-5 | many | TRBV3-1 | CASSHDHSGEDQETQYF | TGTGCCAGCAGCCATGACCATAGCGGGGAAGATCAAGAGACCCAGTACTTC
TRBD1 | TRBJ2-2 | few | TRBV3-1 | CASSQGQGSTGELFF | TGTGCCAGCAGCCAGGGACAGGGGAGTACCGGGGAGCTGTTTTTT
NA | TRBJ2-2 | NA | TRBV7-9 | CASSPGDRSTGELFF | TGTGCCAGCAGCCCCGGAGACAGGAGCACCGGGGAGCTGTTTTTT
NA | TRBJ2-1 | few | TRBV12-3/TRBV12-4 | CASSFGDTVYNEQFF | TGTGCCAGCAGTTTTGGGGACACTGTCTACAATGAGCAGTTCTTC
TRBD2 | TRBJ2-5 | NA | TRBV7-6 | CASSLVVTGGPGWAQYF | TGTGCCAGCAGCTTAGTAGTGACGGGAGGGCCCGGGTGGGCCCAGTACTTC
NA | TRBJ1-1 | NA | TRBV6-1 | CASSKQQGGNTEAFF | TGTGCCAGCAGTAAACAACAGGGTGGGAACACTGAAGCTTTCTTT
NA | TRBJ1-4 | many | TRBV7-2 | CASSNRFSGFEKLFF | TGTGCCAGCAGCAACCGTTTTTCGGGGTTTGAAAAACTGTTTTTT
NA | TRBJ1-4 | few | TRBV20-1 | CSAPLGNYNEKLFF | TGCAGTGCTCCTCTCGGGAACTATAATGAAAAACTGTTTTTT
NA | TRBJ2-7 | NA | TRBV19 | CASSESRGAYEQYF | TGTGCCAGTAGTGAATCAAGGGGGGCCTACGAGCAGTACTTC
NA | TRBJ2-1 | few | TRBV3-1 | CASSQEVRGYEQFF | TGTGCCAGCAGCCAAGAAGTTAGGGGCTATGAGCAGTTCTTC
NA | TRBJ2-1 | NA | TRBV28 | CASSGRDSRYYNEQFF | TGTGCCAGCAGTGGGCGGGACTCCCGATACTACAATGAGCAGTTCTTC
NA | TRBJ2-7 | few | TRBV14 | CASSQVGLAFYEQYF | TGTGCCAGCAGCCAAGTTGGTCTAGCATTCTACGAGCAGTACTTC
NA | TRBJ2-2 | NA | TRBV12-3/TRBV12-4 | CASSLGVPNTGELFF | TGTGCCAGCAGTTTGGGAGTACCGAACACCGGGGAGCTGTTTTTT
NA | TRBJ1-4 | NA | TRBV20-1 | CSATRQLGEKLFF | TGCAGTGCTACACGACAGTTAGGTGAAAAACTGTTTTTT
NA | TRBJ2-3 | many | TRBV12-3/TRBV12-4 | CASSWTGTDTQYF | TGTGCCAGCAGTTGGACAGGCACAGATACGCAGTATTTT